These 7 T cell receptor beta chains originate from one sample sequenced in a study of T cell repertoires in cytomegalovirus infection. Their antigen targets remain unknown. TCRdb fed the reads into MiXCR, producing one record per CDR3 protein. The profile shows about 340,000 distinct CDR3 sequences, approximately 32% of them singletons. The sequences come from cultured PBMCs, collected from culture after CMV antigen stimulation. These receptors all come from a human donor in good health (CMV status not recorded). Some clones in this sample may be carry-over from other donors' samples.

The chain links TRBV11-2 to TRBJ1-2; D is ambiguous. The CDR3 covers 13 residues. Looked up from germline, CDR1 is SGHAT and CDR2 is FQNNGV. Trimming pared 7 bases from V and 7 bases from J, leaving 16 bases between. In DNA, the CDR3 is TGTGCCAGCACCCTTCGGGGTTCGGGTGGCTACACCTTC. The encoded protein is CASTLRGSGGYTF.

This clonotype was seen a handful of times. The J gene is TRBJ2-6, the V gene TRBV11-2; D ambiguous. The CDR3 length is 15 residues. The V end was cut by 1 base, the J end by 0 bases, with 4 bases between. CDR1 is SGHAT and CDR2 is FQNNGV in the germline V gene. CDR3 DNA: TGTGCCAGCAGCTTAGTCAGCTCTGGGGCCAACGTCCTGACTTTC. Its translation is CASSLVSSGANVLTF.

This clonotype appeared once. The chain recombines TRBV7-9 with TRBJ2-1, with 10 bases matching TRBD2. This CDR3 has 14 amino acids. CDR1 and CDR2 from the germline V gene are SEHNR and FQNEAQ (reference sequence). Trimming at V came to 4 bases and at J to 6 bases, leaving 3 bases not matched to a gene. CDR3 sequence reads: CASSSGTSVNEQFF. Written as DNA, the CDR3 is TGTGCCAGCAGCTCCGGGACTAGCGTCAATGAGCAGTTCTTC.

A single count supports this clonotype. The CDR3 reads CARDRGRETQYF. The CDR3 DNA reads TGTGCCAGGGACAGGGGAAGGGAGACCCAGTACTTC. This chain links TRBV27 with TRBJ2-5; 9 bases map to TRBD1. V shed 9 bases, J shed 5 bases, and the junction held 4 bases outside the gene matches. This CDR3 contains 12 residues. The germline CDR1 and CDR2 sequences are MNHEY and SMNVEV (reference sequence).

V gene TRBV11-2 combines with J gene TRBJ1-1; D is undetermined. Trimming shortened V by 1 base and J by 0 bases, and 9 bases separated the two germline ends. Germline V gene data show CDR1 as SGHAT and CDR2 as FQNNGV. The CDR3 spans 15 residues. CDR3 nucleotides: TGTGCCAGCAGCTTAGGTCTCGTAATGAACACTGAAGCTTTCTTT. It specifies CASSLGLVMNTEAFF. The complete variable domain, with remaining parts taken from reference TRBV11-2 and TRBJ1-1, reads EAGVAQSPRYKIIEKRQSVAFWCNPISGHATLYWYQQILGQGPKLLIQFQNNGVVDDSQLPKDRFSAERLKGVDSTLKIQPAKLEDSAVYLCASSLGLVMNTEAFFGQGTRLTVV.

This clonotype was seen ten or more times. The chain combines TRBV7-2 with TRBJ2-2; TRBD1 might be the D (6 bases). Trimming shortened V by 2 bases and J by 6 bases, and 16 bases separated the two germline ends. CDR3 size: 16 residues. Germline V gene sequence: CDR1 SGHTA, CDR2 FQGNSA. Written as DNA, the CDR3 is TGTGCCAGCAGCTTAAGTACAGGGCCGAAAGCCGGGGAGCTGTTTTTT. Amino acid sequence: CASSLSTGPKAGELFF.

This clonotype was detected only a few times. This chain uses TRBV6-1 with TRBJ1-4; TRBD1 agrees at 8 bases. CDR3 length: 14 amino acids. V shed 6 bases, J shed 4 bases, and the junction held 4 bases outside the gene matches. Germline V CDR1 and CDR2: MNHNS, SASEGT. In DNA form, the CDR3 reads TGTGCCAGCAGGAGGGACAGGATTAATGAAAAACTGTTTTTT. This gives the protein CASRRDRINEKLFF.